This entry features one T cell receptor (beta chain) sequence. The data originate from a study of cytomegalovirus exposure and HLA in healthy donors. The PCR used 60 Vbeta and 13 Jbeta primers. The repertoire was sequenced with immunoSEQ multiplex PCR; TCRdb's copy has only in-frame clones and lacks some. The sample includes about 250,000 clones, 70% to 90% of them seen just once. The junction had 1 base not matched to a gene; V was cut back by 0 bases and J by 4 bases. CDR1 and CDR2 (germline): SGHRS, YFSETQ. This CDR3 has 14 residues. Sequencing was carried out using PBMCs. This receptor was identified in a girl aged 2 to 9 in good health and CMV-seronegative. The gene calls are TRBV5-1 and TRBJ2-5; 9 bases match TRBD2. CDR3 residues: CASSLELAGETQYF. The DNA of the CDR3 is TGCGCCAGCAGCTTGGAACTAGCGGGAGAGACCCAGTACTTC.